This TCR beta chain was sequenced for a study of blood T cell repertoires in COVID-19 (TCRdb year 2020). As for the study more broadly: The collaborator samples originated in the United States, Italy and Spain and spanned the acute and convalescent phases of COVID-19. The material from the prospective study consisted of cDNA or gDNA derived from T cells, B-cell-depleted T cells, or PBMCs. Subjects who had been exposed to COVID-19, were actively infected with it, or had recovered from it provided the deeply sampled blood TCRbeta repertoires that made up the dataset. The repertoires were released in a freely available public database meant as a resource for research on the immune response to SARS-CoV-2. Samples were obtained from the ongoing ImmuneRACE study (first 160 participants) and from 1,254 subjects provided by 6 global collaborators. Nearly every sample came with metadata listing a de-identified subject ID, COVID-19 status, age in years and sex. Where available, HLA class I and class II types were obtained from metadata supplied by the sample provider rather than from assay-based typing. The investigation overall reported the following: Clinical and demographic metadata were provided uncurated, with the amount varying by source and participant.

The immunoSEQ Assay, a bias-controlled multiplex PCR, was used to amplify TCRbeta CDR3 regions from genomic DNA. In the paper's pipeline: Nucleated cell counts per sample were estimated from amplification of reference gene primers within the assay. Sequence reads were collapsed and filtered to measure the absolute abundance of every unique TCRbeta CDR3 rearrangement. For each sample, productive Simpson clonality was calculated as the square root of Simpson's diversity index over productive rearrangements. TCRdb mirrors the immuneACCESS table, restricted to in-frame sequences. Some clones are absent from its copies; in checked studies, under half trace to an unresolved V gene, and the reason for the others is unknown. V and J calls and clone size are those listed in that table; D and trimming were worked out from the DNA. For this sample the table gives some 200,000 clones, of which just under 85% were detected only once. About 6.9% of the sample goes to the ten largest clones.

The V and J ends are trimmed by 4 bases and 7 bases, leaving 11 bases between them. CDR1 SGHTA and CDR2 FQGNSA are derived from the germline V gene. The CDR3 starts with the cysteine, ends with the phenylalanine, and has 13 residues. The read is trimmed to its CDR3 DNA, 39 bases read in frame from base 1. Collaborating institutions collected whole blood in K2EDTA tubes following their own protocols. For TCRbeta analysis, collaborators shipped samples as frozen whole blood, isolated PBMCs, or DNA extracted from either of those sample types. In regard to this clone: Its target antigen remains unknown. Base qualities are not recorded, but no much larger clone differs from it by a single base.

This TCR was sampled from a human donor with acute or convalescent COVID-19. The donor label of this sample is uncertain. Sequencing input: peripheral blood. The sequence links TRBV7-2 to TRBJ2-1; the D gene is unclear. The bases read TGTGCCAGCAGCTCCCCAGGTAGGAATGAGCAGTTCTTC. Its translation is CASSSPGRNEQFF.